This TCR beta chain was captured by sequencing in a study of blood T cell repertoires in COVID-19. Study-wide background: Acute and convalescent COVID-19 specimens originated in the United States, Italy and Spain. Nucleic acid was either cDNA or gDNA, and it came from T cells, B-cell-depleted T cells, or PBMCs.

Authors' processing steps: It was from reference gene primer amplification that nucleated cell counts were estimated. Generated by immunoSEQ multiplex PCR, the TCRdb table keeps only in-frame clones and is missing some. V and J calls and clone size are copied from that table; D and trimming were computed from the DNA. The data show some 80,000 clones, with less than 90% seen just once and about 5% held by the top ten. CDR1 is SNHLY and CDR2 is FYNNEI in the germline V gene. Trimming left V 6 bases short and J 4 bases short, with 12 bases between. The CDR3 is made up of 14 amino acids. Material: peripheral blood. The clonotype comes from a man in his sixties with active or convalescent COVID-19. The chain uses TRBV2 and TRBJ2-2; the D gene is possibly TRBD2 (6 bases). CDR3 in amino acids: CASRLDYGTGELFF. The CDR3 nucleotides read TGTGCCAGCAGATTGGACTATGGCACCGGGGAGCTGTTTTTT.